This T cell receptor beta chain appears in the sequencing data of a study of blood T cell repertoires in COVID-19. The wider study: Acute and convalescent COVID-19 specimens originated in the United States, Italy and Spain. T cells, B-cell-depleted T cells, or PBMCs supplied cDNA or gDNA.

The Seattle patients joined while their infection was active and were tracked longitudinally afterward. This clone was observed a handful of times. CDR1 and CDR2 from the germline V gene are LNHDA and SQIVND (reference sequence). Trimming removed 5 bases from V and 5 bases from J, with 10 bases in between. The CDR3 is 13 amino acids. Per the original data handling: Amplified reference gene primers provided the basis for estimating nucleated cell counts. Repertoires were generated with immunoSEQ multiplex PCR, while TCRdb's copy carries only in-frame clones and drops some. The D gene and trimming were derived from the DNA, and the V and J assignments and clone size from that table. The sample includes some 250,000 clones, 70% to 90% seen only once; the top ten take 9.5% to 15%.

The sample comprised peripheral blood. The rearrangement joins TRBV19 to TRBJ1-5, with D possibly matching TRBD1 (5 bases). This clonotype was obtained from a woman aged 25 to 39 with COVID-19, enrolled during active disease. The CDR3 DNA reads TGTGCCAGTAGTGACAGAACTTATCAGCCCCAGCATTTT. The encoded protein is CASSDRTYQPQHF.